This is a list of T cell receptor beta chains from one sample in a study of shared clonotypes between healthy human individuals. Libraries were prepared by immunoSEQ multiplex PCR; TCRdb keeps only in-frame clonotypes and omits some of them. The repertoire holds hundreds of thousands of clones, with about 95% as singletons. The sequencing sample was made of naive CD8+ T cells sorted from blood. The receptors originated from a woman younger than 45 in good health. The CDR3 runs from the conserved cysteine through the conserved F or W. Fields, in order: clone size, J gene, D gene, V gene, CDR3 DNA, CDR3 protein. D genes are given only for firm matches. Where a row states a size, it is once, few, many or the class of an expanded clone; other rows omit it.

-,TRBJ2-5,-,TRBV27,TGTGCCAGCAGTTATGGGGGCGCGGAGACCCAGTACTTC,CASSYGGAETQYF
few,TRBJ2-7,-,TRBV19,TGTGCCAGTAGTATAGACGTTCTACAGGGTCGGTCCTACGAGCAGTACTTC,CASSIDVLQGRSYEQYF
-,TRBJ2-7,TRBD1,TRBV27,TGTGCCAGCAGTTCTCCGGGACAGGGAATTTACGAGCAGTACTTC,CASSSPGQGIYEQYF
-,TRBJ2-7,-,TRBV10-3,TGTGCCATCAGTGTATTACTTTTGGGGGGCTCCTCCTACGAGCAGTACTTC,CAISVLLLGGSSYEQYF
-,TRBJ1-2,-,TRBV28,TGTGCCAGCAGCCCCCCCCCGGTTAACTATGGCTACACCTTC,CASSPPPVNYGYTF
-,TRBJ1-3,-,TRBV28,TGTGCCAGCAGGAAGCAAAACAGAGGAAACACCATATATTTT,CASRKQNRGNTIYF
-,TRBJ1-1,-,TRBV10-3,TGTGCCATCAGTGAGTCTACAGGGTTGAACACTGAAGCTTTCTTT,CAISESTGLNTEAFF
-,TRBJ2-2,TRBD1,TRBV10-1,TGCGCCAGCAGTGACGACAGGGAACAATCGAACACCGGGGAGCTGTTTTTT,CASSDDREQSNTGELFF
-,TRBJ2-5,-,TRBV4-1,TGCGCCAGCAGCCCCATCCCTGGTATGGAGACCCAGTACTTC,CASSPIPGMETQYF
once,TRBJ2-3,-,TRBV7-3,TGTGCCAGCAGCGTCCAGGACGTAAGCACAGATACGCAGTATTTT,CASSVQDVSTDTQYF
-,TRBJ1-1,-,TRBV6-1,TGTGCCAGCAGTGAAGCGCAGTACAGGGTGAACACTGAAGCTTTCTTT,CASSEAQYRVNTEAFF
-,TRBJ2-7,TRBD2,TRBV15,TGTGCCACCAGCAGAGTTAGCGGGAGTACCGAGCAGTACTTC,CATSRVSGSTEQYF
once,TRBJ1-3,-,TRBV29-1,TGCAGCGCCCGATCAGGAGGAAACACCATATATTTT,CSARSGGNTIYF
once,TRBJ2-1,TRBD1,TRBV19,TGTGCCAGTACCCCATCTCCGGGACAGGTTAATGAGCAGTTCTTC,CASTPSPGQVNEQFF
-,TRBJ2-7,TRBD2,TRBV19,TGTGCCAGTCAACTAGCGGGAGTTAACGAGCAGTACTTC,CASQLAGVNEQYF
-,TRBJ2-2,-,TRBV7-6,TGTGCCAGCAGCTTCTTAGCGGTCAATCGTGGCGGGGAGCTGTTTTTT,CASSFLAVNRGGELFF
-,TRBJ1-1,-,TRBV5-4,TGTGCCAGCAGCTTCCAGACTGAAGCTTTCTTT,CASSFQTEAFF
-,TRBJ2-7,-,TRBV11-2,TGTGCCAGCAGCCCCCCTTTGACCTACGAGCAGTACTTC,CASSPPLTYEQYF
-,TRBJ1-5,TRBD1,TRBV7-6,TGTGCCAGCAGCTGGGGGACAGGGAGCGGGGAACCCCAGCATTTT,CASSWGTGSGEPQHF
-,TRBJ1-2,TRBD1,TRBV25-1,TGTGCCAGCACGGGGACAGGCCTCTATGGCTACACCTTC,CASTGTGLYGYTF
-,TRBJ2-2,-,TRBV4-1,TGCGCCAGCAGCCAAGTTTTCAGCGGGTCTACCGGGGAGCTGTTTTTT,CASSQVFSGSTGELFF
-,TRBJ2-7,-,TRBV7-2,TGTGCCAGCAGCTTAAGGCCGGGTAGGGTCGGTCGGGAGCAGTACTTC,CASSLRPGRVGREQYF
-,TRBJ2-7,-,TRBV7-8,TGTGCCAGCAGCTCGGGGGGCGAGGGTCCTTTTCGAAACGAGCAGTACTTC,CASSSGGEGPFRNEQYF
-,TRBJ2-7,-,TRBV5-5,TGTGCCAGCAGCACCCGACAGGCCTACGAGCAGTACTTC,CASSTRQAYEQYF
-,TRBJ2-1,-,TRBV19,TGTGCCAGTAGCCAGCGGTACAATGAGCAGTTCTTC,CASSQRYNEQFF